Given below is one T cell receptor (beta chain) in context. Its antigen is still unknown. The entry originates in a study of T cells in Graves' hyperthyroidism and ophthalmopathy. Study results and caveats: Among thyroid clonotypes expanded above 0.001, most also appeared in blood. By a 13 V-J model, ophthalmopathy was set apart from stable hyperthyroidism.

Template material for amplifying TCR beta CDR3 regions consisted of RNA transcripts. Researchers ran a first-round RT-PCR on the TCR CDR3 using the HTBI primer set. MiXCR was run by TCRdb on the multiplex PCR reads, yielding one entry per CDR3 protein. In the table there are 550,000 to 700,000 distinct CDR3 sequences, around 42% of which are singletons. Uncontrolled infections, other autoimmune diseases, pregnancy or lactation led to exclusion of patients. For the diagnoses, clinical symptoms, serum thyroxine and TRAb, thyroid ultrasound and orbital computed tomography were used. The sample was peripheral blood or thyroid tissue (not recorded which). The receptor was derived from an adult woman with Graves' disease, either hyperthyroidism or ophthalmopathy (not recorded which).

CDR3 in amino acids: CASSETGGYNQPQHF. DNA of the CDR3: TGTGCCAGTAGTGAAACGGGGGGCTACAATCAGCCCCAGCATTTT. V is TRBV19 and J is TRBJ1-5; a weak D match, TRBD1 (6 bases). V was trimmed by 5 bases and J by 3 bases, leaving 14 bases between them. The germline V gene has CDR1 LNHDA and CDR2 SQIVND (reference sequence). The length of the CDR3 is 15 residues.